These 20 T cell receptor beta chains share one sample of origin, sequenced in a study of cytomegalovirus exposure and HLA in healthy donors. Use of 60 Vbeta and 13 Jbeta primers characterized the PCR. Sequenced by immunoSEQ multiplex PCR; TCRdb stores in-frame clones only, minus some. Of 95,000 to 150,000 clones detected, over 70% appear once; the ten largest clones hold 1.2%. Sequenced: PBMCs. The origin of the receptors is a female donor in good health and CMV-seronegative.

The chain is built from TRBV6-1 and TRBJ1-5, with unresolved D. V dropped 7 bases and J dropped 5 bases, with 12 bases sitting between them. This CDR3 comprises 13 residues. The germline CDR1 and CDR2 sequences are MNHNS and SASEGT. This chain's CDR3 is CASISDFDQPQHF. CDR3 nucleotide sequence: TGTGCCAGCATTAGTGACTTTGATCAGCCCCAGCATTTT.

This clone was seen only a few times. The V gene is TRBV5-1, the J gene TRBJ1-2, with D possibly matching TRBD1 (5 bases). Trimming stripped 0 bases from V and 0 bases from J, with 12 bases between. The germline CDR1 and CDR2 sequences are SGHRS and YFSETQ. The CDR3 spans 16 residues. The CDR3 loop is CASSLAGQGSNYGYTF. DNA for the CDR3: TGCGCCAGCAGCTTGGCCGGGCAGGGCTCTAACTATGGCTACACCTTC.

There are a few counts of this clone. The chain links TRBV29-1 to TRBJ1-1; 9 bases align to TRBD1. J was trimmed by 3 bases and V by 6 bases; bases with no gene match: 2. In germline, CDR1 is SQVTM, CDR2 ANQGSEA. CDR3 length equals 12 residues. The DNA for the CDR3 is TGCAGCGTCCGGACAGGGGACACTGAAGCTTTCTTT. Translating gives CSVRTGDTEAFF.

The chain links TRBV19 to TRBJ1-1; 7 positions match TRBD1. This CDR3 has 16 amino acids. V lost 5 bases and J lost 0; bases outside the gene matches: 9. Germline CDR1 reads LNHDA; CDR2 reads SQIVND (reference sequence). The chain's CDR3 is CASSSPGQALNTEAFF. The CDR3 region has the DNA TGTGCCAGTAGTTCACCAGGACAGGCCCTGAACACTGAAGCTTTCTTT.

The chain joins TRBV2 to TRBJ1-5; maybe TRBD1 (5 bases). Germline assignment: CDR1 SNHLY and CDR2 FYNNEI. V was clipped by 2 bases and J by 9 bases, with 14 bases between them. The CDR3 spans 14 residues. CDR3 residues: CASSERGSLGPQHF. CDR3 DNA: TGTGCCAGCAGTGAAAGGGGCAGCCTGGGGCCCCAGCATTTT. The full variable domain, with the rest looked up from reference TRBV2 and TRBJ1-5, is EPEVTQTPSHQVTQMGQEVILRCVPISNHLYFYWYRQILGQKVEFLVSFYNNEISEKSEIFDDQFSVERPDGSNFTLKIRSTKLEDSAMYFCASSERGSLGPQHFGDGTRLSIL.

This clone has just a few counts. The chain carries TRBV6-1 and TRBJ2-1, with 8 bases fitting TRBD2. V gave up 1 base and J gave up 15 bases; unmatched junction bases: 5. Germline assignment: CDR1 MNHNS and CDR2 SASEGT. CDR3 length equals 12 residues. CDR3 sequence reads: CASSEVSGVGFF. The CDR3 DNA reads as TGTGCCAGCAGTGAAGTTAGCGGGGTAGGGTTCTTC.

The chain has TRBV6-5 and TRBJ1-4; D not resolved. Germline-derived CDR1 and CDR2 are MNHEY and SVGAGI. The V end was cut by 10 bases, the J end by 7 bases, with 16 bases between. This CDR3 spans 13 amino acids. The CDR3 DNA is TGTGCCACAGGTCGGGCCGCGGGTGAAAAACTGTTTTTT. This encodes CATGRAAGEKLFF.

The chain links TRBV7-8 to TRBJ2-2; D possibly corresponds to TRBD2 (6 bases). V was pared by 1 base and J by 5 bases, with 11 bases between. Germline V lookup: CDR1 SGHVS, CDR2 FQNEAQ. The CDR3 is made up of 15 amino acids. CDR3 sequence: CASSLVAVGTGELFF. For the CDR3, the DNA is TGTGCCAGCAGCTTAGTAGCGGTAGGGACCGGGGAGCTGTTTTTT.

The rearrangement joins TRBV6-5 to TRBJ2-7, with D maybe TRBD1 (5 bases). Trimming pared 5 bases from V and 7 bases from J, leaving 18 bases between. This CDR3 region has 14 residues. Germline CDR1 MNHEY, CDR2 SVGAGI. The DNA for the CDR3 is TGTGCCAGCAGTCAAACCAATCAGGGTGGTGAGCAGTACTTC. The encoded protein is CASSQTNQGGEQYF.

The chain uses TRBV12-5 and TRBJ1-1, with D maybe TRBD1 (5 bases). Germline V CDR1 and CDR2: LGHNT, FRNRAP. V dropped 6 bases and J dropped 3 bases, with 8 bases sitting between them. The CDR3 spans 12 residues. This CDR3 reads CASGTDYTEAFF. The CDR3 region has the DNA TGTGCTAGTGGGACAGACTACACTGAAGCTTTCTTT.

The gene calls are TRBV4-1 and TRBJ2-3; a possible D gene is TRBD2 (6 bases). The CDR3 sequence is 15 residues long. Trimming cost V 1 base and J 7 bases, with 15 bases left between them. Germline CDR1 MGHRA, CDR2 YSYEKL. The CDR3 coding sequence is TGCGCCAGCAGCCAAGGACGGGAGTGGGGAAATACGCAGTATTTT. This encodes CASSQGREWGNTQYF.

The J gene is TRBJ1-1, the V gene TRBV7-3; possible D gene TRBD1, 6 bases. Trimming took 5 bases from V and 3 from J, leaving 19 bases between them. CDR1 is SGHTA, CDR2 FQGTGA, per germline. The CDR3 has 16 residues. The CDR3 DNA reads as TGTGCCAGCAGCCCAAGGGCAGGGGAAGGAGACACTGAAGCTTTCTTT. Its protein product is CASSPRAGEGDTEAFF.

The rearrangement uses TRBV14 and TRBJ1-6; D is unresolved. The CDR3 has 13 residues. Germline CDR1 reads SGHDN; CDR2 reads FVKESK. Trimming took 4 bases from V and 7 from J, leaving 8 bases between them. CDR3: CASSPIRNSPLHF. CDR3 in DNA: TGTGCCAGCAGCCCGATCCGGAATTCACCCCTCCACTTT.

The chain uses TRBV5-4 and TRBJ2-2; 8 bases line up with TRBD2. The J segment lost 8 bases and the V segment lost 3 bases, leaving 6 bases of the junction unmatched. The CDR3 runs to 14 residues. Germline V gene data show CDR1 as SGHNT and CDR2 as YYREEE (reference sequence). In DNA form, the CDR3 reads TGTGCCAGCAGCTATAAGACTAGCGCGGGGGAGCTGTTTTTT. This translates into CASSYKTSAGELFF.

This clone appeared once. The rearrangement uses TRBV20-1 and TRBJ2-7; D remains ambiguous. The length of the CDR3 is 10 residues. Per germline, CDR1 DFQATT and CDR2 SNEGSKA (reference sequence). With 5 bases removed from V and 9 bases from J, the gap between germline ends came to 11 bases. CDR3 in amino acids: CSAPLGLQYF. CDR3 bases: TGCAGTGCTCCACTGGGCTTGCAGTACTTC.

The chain carries TRBV7-9 and TRBJ2-1; the match to TRBD1 covers 7 bases. CDR3 length: 14 amino acids. Germline CDR1 is SEHNR and CDR2 is FQNEAQ (reference sequence). The J segment lost 13 bases and the V segment lost 5 bases, leaving 14 bases of the junction unmatched. CDR3 amino acids: CASSPRQGIGIQFF. The CDR3, as DNA: TGTGCCAGCAGCCCCCGACAGGGTATTGGTATCCAGTTCTTC. The whole variable domain, remainder taken from reference TRBV7-9 and TRBJ2-1, is DTGVSQNPRHKITKRGQNVTFRCDPISEHNRLYWYRQTLGQGPEFLTYFQNEAQLEKSRLLSDRFSAERPKGSFSTLEIQRTEQGDSAMYLCASSPRQGIGIQFFGPGTRLTVL.

J is TRBJ2-7 and V is TRBV9; weak D call: TRBD2 (5 bases). Germline V gives CDR1 SGDLS, CDR2 YYNGEE. The CDR3 extends over 15 amino acids. Deletions cut 0 bases from V and 1 base from J, with 11 bases between. The chain's CDR3 is CASSVGLAPSYEQYF. CDR3 nucleotide sequence: TGTGCCAGCAGCGTAGGGTTAGCGCCTTCCTACGAGCAGTACTTC. Full variable domain (rest looked up from reference TRBV9 and TRBJ2-7): DSGVTQTPKHLITATGQRVTLRCSPRSGDLSVYWYQQSLDQGLQFLIQYYNGEERAKGNILERFSAQQFPDLHSELNLSSLELGDSALYFCASSVGLAPSYEQYFGPGTRLTVT.

The chain's CDR3 is CASSLAPSGRNTGELFF. The CDR3 region has the DNA TGTGCCAGCAGCTTAGCCCCTAGCGGGAGGAACACCGGGGAGCTGTTTTTT. This chain connects TRBV7-6 to TRBJ2-2; 10 nucleotides agree with TRBD2. The CDR3 is made up of 17 amino acids. Germline CDR1 SGHVS, CDR2 FNYEAQ. Losses at the gene ends were 0 bases for V and 1 base for J; bases not matched to a gene: 2.

The chain recombines TRBV9 with TRBJ2-5; D is unclear. Looked up from germline, CDR1 is SGDLS and CDR2 is YYNGEE. The V end was cut by 3 bases, the J end by 2 bases, with 17 bases between. The CDR3 is made up of 16 amino acids. The CDR3 loop reads CASSARHDHPQETQYF. CDR3 coding DNA: TGTGCCAGCAGCGCACGACACGATCACCCTCAAGAGACCCAGTACTTC.

V is TRBV5-1 and J is TRBJ1-1; D possibly corresponds to TRBD1 (5 bases). The CDR3 is 16 amino acids. Germline CDR1 reads SGHRS; CDR2 reads YFSETQ. With 1 base removed from V and 4 bases from J, the gap between germline ends came to 17 bases. The CDR3 coding sequence is TGCGCCAGCAGCTTGCAAGGGGCAGCTAGGGGCACTGAAGCTTTCTTT. The encoded protein is CASSLQGAARGTEAFF.